The table lists the clone carrying this TCR beta chain with a few counts. Its antigen is unidentified. The data were taken from a study of cytomegalovirus exposure and HLA in healthy donors. Study findings and constraints: A later analysis reportedly identified an Asian-associated ancestry cluster as carrying fewer N-insertions than the roughly 670-donor mean. Trimming of TCR beta V- and J-genes showed a link, identified in a later analysis, to a missense DCLRE1C variant. Analysis performed later showed TCR beta chains linked to HLA being more clonally expanded than equally common others. As a later analysis revealed, the rate of TCR association differed by HLA locus, with DRB1 most and HLA-C fewest.

PCR involved 60 Vbeta and 13 Jbeta primers. Some clones are missing from TCRdb's copy, which holds only in-frame ones; the method was immunoSEQ multiplex PCR. In the table there are 85,000 to 100,000 clones, approximately 64% of which are singletons. This sequence originates from a man aged 55 to 70 in good health and CMV-seronegative. The sequencing input was PBMCs.

The CDR3 DNA reads as TGTGCCAGCAGGGGACAGGGATTTGGGACAGATACGCAGTATTTT. Amino acids: CASRGQGFGTDTQYF. V and J are TRBV27 and TRBJ2-3; 9 nucleotides line up with TRBD1. This CDR3 has 15 amino acids. Trimming took 6 bases from V and 3 from J; bases not matched to a gene: 7. The germline V gene encodes CDR1 MNHEY and CDR2 SMNVEV (reference sequence).